This is a list of T cell receptor beta chains from one sample in a study of CD8+ T cells in alopecia areata. Profiled with immunoSEQ multiplex PCR; TCRdb holds only in-frame clones, not every one. The data hold about 210,000 clones, with 64% observed a single time. This specimen consisted of CD4+ T cells sorted from blood, obtained at week 4, from a patient treated with tofacitinib. The receptors stem from a human donor with alopecia areata. Each CDR3 is given with its conserved first and last residue. A D gene is named only where the DNA matches it firmly. For some rows the clone size is stated as once, few or many, or as a class when expanded; others skip it.

d_call	clone_size	v_call	j_call	cdr3_aa	cdr3_nt
-	-	TRBV5-4	TRBJ2-7	CASSPTEGFTTYEQYF	TGTGCCAGCAGCCCCACAGAGGGATTCACAACCTACGAGCAGTACTTC
TRBD1	few	TRBV5-1	TRBJ1-6	CASSLGQGAASPLHF	TGCGCCAGCAGCTTGGGGCAGGGGGCTGCTTCACCCCTCCACTTT
TRBD1	-	TRBV7-2	TRBJ1-2	CASSPGRGQAVGYTF	TGTGCCAGCAGCCCTGGAAGGGGACAGGCGGTAGGCTACACCTTC
TRBD1	-	TRBV29-1	TRBJ1-1	CSVVKGADTEAFF	TGCAGCGTTGTTAAGGGGGCGGACACTGAAGCTTTCTTT
TRBD2	-	TRBV7-9	TRBJ2-3	CASSSLAGGNTDTQYF	TGTGCCAGCAGCTCACTAGCGGGGGGAAACACAGATACGCAGTATTTT
-	few	TRBV11-2	TRBJ1-5	CASSPGQSGTYSNQPQHF	TGTGCCAGCAGCCCAGGACAGAGCGGAACGTATAGCAATCAGCCCCAGCATTTT
TRBD1	-	TRBV10-2	TRBJ1-2	CASSEQGTYGYTF	TGCGCCAGCAGTGAACAGGGGACCTATGGCTACACCTTC
TRBD1	-	TRBV2	TRBJ2-7	CASRLGGTATYEQYF	TGTGCCAGCCGTCTGGGTGGGACAGCTACCTACGAGCAGTACTTC
-	few	TRBV6-5	TRBJ2-7	CASSYRMGEQYF	TGTGCCAGCAGTTACCGGATGGGTGAGCAGTACTTC
-	-	TRBV4-3	TRBJ2-6	CASSQDRGRSSGANVLTF	TGCGCCAGCAGCCAAGATCGAGGCAGAAGCTCTGGGGCCAACGTCCTGACTTTC
-	few	TRBV4-1	TRBJ1-1	CASRYSRGEDTEAFF	TGCGCCAGCAGATACTCCCGGGGTGAGGACACTGAAGCTTTCTTT
-	-	TRBV7-9	TRBJ2-6	CAAGRSGANVLTF	TGTGCCGCGGGGAGGAGTGGGGCCAACGTCCTGACTTTC
TRBD2	-	TRBV7-9	TRBJ2-5	CASSLPSGGRQETQYF	TGTGCCAGCAGCCTCCCTAGCGGGGGCCGGCAGGAGACCCAGTACTTC
TRBD1	-	TRBV29-1	TRBJ1-5	CSVTTGTASNQPQHF	TGCAGCGTAACAACCGGGACAGCTAGCAATCAGCCCCAGCATTTT
TRBD2	-	TRBV4-2	TRBJ2-1	CASSQDFASGSSYNEQFF	TGTGCCAGCAGCCAAGATTTCGCTAGCGGGAGCTCCTACAATGAGCAGTTCTTC
-	once	TRBV2	TRBJ2-1	CASSADRATYNEQFF	TGTGCCAGCAGTGCAGACCGGGCCACCTACAATGAGCAGTTCTTC
-	-	TRBV30	TRBJ1-1	CAWSLWSAEAFF	TGTGCCTGGAGTTTGTGGAGTGCTGAAGCTTTCTTT
-	-	TRBV7-2	TRBJ2-6	CASSQGSSGANVLTF	TGTGCCAGCAGCCAAGGGAGCTCTGGGGCCAACGTCCTGACTTTC
-	-	TRBV30	TRBJ2-1	CAWSGANEQFF	TGTGCCTGGAGTGGTGCTAATGAGCAGTTCTTC
-	-	TRBV30	TRBJ2-5	CAWRDQLETQYF	TGTGCCTGGAGAGATCAGCTAGAGACCCAGTACTTC
-	-	TRBV12-5	TRBJ1-5	CASGWTSGQPQHF	TGTGCTAGTGGTTGGACAAGTGGACAGCCCCAGCATTTT
TRBD2	once	TRBV15	TRBJ2-2	CATSSLGLAAGELFF	TGTGCCACCAGCAGCTTGGGACTAGCGGCCGGGGAGCTGTTTTTT
-	-	TRBV23-1	TRBJ2-7	CASSHTDIYEQYF	TGCGCCAGCAGTCATACGGACATCTACGAGCAGTACTTC
-	-	TRBV5-1	TRBJ2-7	CASSLFGVGQGSYEQYF	TGCGCCAGCAGCTTGTTCGGGGTAGGGCAGGGCTCCTACGAGCAGTACTTC
TRBD1	-	TRBV19	TRBJ2-5	CASSIRTGPGETQYF	TGTGCCAGTAGTATACGGACAGGGCCAGGGGAGACCCAGTACTTC
TRBD1	few	TRBV25-1	TRBJ2-2	CASSEFAGTGSGELFF	TGTGCCAGCAGTGAATTCGCCGGGACAGGGTCCGGGGAGCTGTTTTTT
TRBD2	few	TRBV7-2	TRBJ2-3	CASSFLAGSTDTQYF	TGTGCCAGCAGTTTTCTAGCGGGAAGCACAGATACGCAGTATTTT